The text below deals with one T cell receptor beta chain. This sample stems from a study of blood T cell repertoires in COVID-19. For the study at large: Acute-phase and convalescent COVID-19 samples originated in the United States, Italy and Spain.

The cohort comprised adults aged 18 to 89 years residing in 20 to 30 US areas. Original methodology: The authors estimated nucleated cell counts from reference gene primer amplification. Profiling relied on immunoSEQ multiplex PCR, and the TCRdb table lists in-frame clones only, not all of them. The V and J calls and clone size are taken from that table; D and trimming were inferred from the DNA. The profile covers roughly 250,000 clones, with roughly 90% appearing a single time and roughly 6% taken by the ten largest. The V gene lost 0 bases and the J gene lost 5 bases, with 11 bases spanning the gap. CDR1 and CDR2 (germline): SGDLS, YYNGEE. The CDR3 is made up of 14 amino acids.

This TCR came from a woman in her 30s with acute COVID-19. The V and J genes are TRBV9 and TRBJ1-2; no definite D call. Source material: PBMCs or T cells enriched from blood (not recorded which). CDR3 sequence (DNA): TGTGCCAGCAGCGTAGTGGCGGGGTCTTATGGCTACACCTTC. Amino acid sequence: CASSVVAGSYGYTF. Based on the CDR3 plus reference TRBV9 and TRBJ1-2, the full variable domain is DSGVTQTPKHLITATGQRVTLRCSPRSGDLSVYWYQQSLDQGLQFLIQYYNGEERAKGNILERFSAQQFPDLHSELNLSSLELGDSALYFCASSVVAGSYGYTFGSGTRLTVV.